This T cell receptor (beta chain) was observed in a study of OX40 agonist ivuxolimab in advanced cancers. The overall study: The patients received ivuxolimab by intravenous route every 2 weeks at 0.01 to 10 mg/kg. Study-level findings and limits: Partial responders at 0.1-3.0 mg/kg showed near-lowest clonal expansion.

Using immunoSEQ multiplex PCR, the repertoire was profiled, and TCRdb retains in-frame clones only, with some absent. The sample has about 79,000 clones, about 95% seen once. A remark on this clone: Its antigen is as yet unknown.

Germline values: CDR1 SGHRS, CDR2 YFSETQ. The V and J ends lost 1 base and 6 bases respectively, with 11 bases between them. CDR3 length equals 13 residues. This rearrangement joins TRBV5-1 to TRBJ2-7, with D possibly matching TRBD1 (5 bases). The sample was CD4+ or CD8+ T cells sorted from blood, taken in a trial of the OX40 agonist ivuxolimab. The sequence was obtained from an adult with an advanced solid tumor such as melanoma, head and neck, liver or kidney cancer. The CDR3 DNA sequence: TGCGCCAGCAGCTTGATACAGGAAGGCGAGCAGTACTTC. It is translated as CASSLIQEGEQYF.